This T cell receptor (beta chain) was profiled in a study of blood T cell repertoires in COVID-19. Methods used by the authors: From reference gene primer amplification, estimates of nucleated cell counts were derived. Some clones are missing from TCRdb's copy, which holds only in-frame ones; the method was immunoSEQ multiplex PCR. The V and J calls and clone size come from that table; D and trimming were worked out from the DNA. The table shows around 100,000 clones, with around 90% occurring only once. With V trimmed by 4 bases and J by 6 bases, 3 bases remained unmatched. The germline V gene encodes CDR1 SGHNT and CDR2 YYREEE (reference sequence). This CDR3 spans 12 amino acids.

The sequenced material came from peripheral blood. This chain connects TRBV5-4 to TRBJ1-2, with 7 bases fitting TRBD1. The sequence was collected from a human donor with active COVID-19. The donor label of this sample is uncertain. Written as DNA, the CDR3 is TGTGCCAGCAGCCCCCAGGGGGATGGCTACACCTTC. It is translated as CASSPQGDGYTF.